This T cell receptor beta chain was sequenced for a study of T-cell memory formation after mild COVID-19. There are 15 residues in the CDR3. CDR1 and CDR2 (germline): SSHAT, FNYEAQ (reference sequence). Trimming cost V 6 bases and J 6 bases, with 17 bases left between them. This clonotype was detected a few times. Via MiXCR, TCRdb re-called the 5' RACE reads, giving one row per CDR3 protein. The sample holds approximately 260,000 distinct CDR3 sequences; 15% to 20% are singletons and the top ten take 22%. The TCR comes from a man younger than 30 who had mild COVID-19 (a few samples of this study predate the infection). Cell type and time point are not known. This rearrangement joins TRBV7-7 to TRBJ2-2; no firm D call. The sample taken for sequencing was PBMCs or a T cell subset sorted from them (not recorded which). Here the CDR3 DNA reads TGTGCCAGCAGGCTACAAGTGTCTGATTCCGGGGAGCTGTTTTTT. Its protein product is CASRLQVSDSGELFF.